This T cell receptor (beta chain) stems from a study of control samples from healthy donors and cancer patients (dated by TCRdb to 2019 to 2021). Trimming removed 6 bases from V and 9 bases from J; the gene matches leave 6 bases unexplained. From its cysteine to its phenylalanine, the CDR3 spans 14 amino acids. The sequence is cut down to CDR3 DNA, 42 bases in frame from base 1. In the germline V gene, CDR1 corresponds to MNHEY and CDR2 to SVGAGI. About this clone: Its cognate antigen has yet to be identified. No much larger clonotype is one base removed from it; base qualities were not supplied.

Library preparation used the immunoSEQ multiplex PCR assay. The source is immuneACCESS, and TCRdb retained only in-frame sequences with V and J called. Part of the clones is not carried over; for the studies checked, unresolved V genes explain less than half of this, and the remainder is unexplained. This sample gives about 110,000 clones in total; 80% to 95% of them show up just once. Around 7.6% of the sample rests with the top ten. Sequencing was performed on blood. The chain is made from TRBV6-5 and TRBJ1-6; 9 central bases correspond to TRBD1. This receptor was taken from a woman younger than 35 in good health. The nucleotides are TGTGCCAGCAGGGACAGGGGCATGGGTTCACCCCTCCACTTT. Its amino acids are CASRDRGMGSPLHF.